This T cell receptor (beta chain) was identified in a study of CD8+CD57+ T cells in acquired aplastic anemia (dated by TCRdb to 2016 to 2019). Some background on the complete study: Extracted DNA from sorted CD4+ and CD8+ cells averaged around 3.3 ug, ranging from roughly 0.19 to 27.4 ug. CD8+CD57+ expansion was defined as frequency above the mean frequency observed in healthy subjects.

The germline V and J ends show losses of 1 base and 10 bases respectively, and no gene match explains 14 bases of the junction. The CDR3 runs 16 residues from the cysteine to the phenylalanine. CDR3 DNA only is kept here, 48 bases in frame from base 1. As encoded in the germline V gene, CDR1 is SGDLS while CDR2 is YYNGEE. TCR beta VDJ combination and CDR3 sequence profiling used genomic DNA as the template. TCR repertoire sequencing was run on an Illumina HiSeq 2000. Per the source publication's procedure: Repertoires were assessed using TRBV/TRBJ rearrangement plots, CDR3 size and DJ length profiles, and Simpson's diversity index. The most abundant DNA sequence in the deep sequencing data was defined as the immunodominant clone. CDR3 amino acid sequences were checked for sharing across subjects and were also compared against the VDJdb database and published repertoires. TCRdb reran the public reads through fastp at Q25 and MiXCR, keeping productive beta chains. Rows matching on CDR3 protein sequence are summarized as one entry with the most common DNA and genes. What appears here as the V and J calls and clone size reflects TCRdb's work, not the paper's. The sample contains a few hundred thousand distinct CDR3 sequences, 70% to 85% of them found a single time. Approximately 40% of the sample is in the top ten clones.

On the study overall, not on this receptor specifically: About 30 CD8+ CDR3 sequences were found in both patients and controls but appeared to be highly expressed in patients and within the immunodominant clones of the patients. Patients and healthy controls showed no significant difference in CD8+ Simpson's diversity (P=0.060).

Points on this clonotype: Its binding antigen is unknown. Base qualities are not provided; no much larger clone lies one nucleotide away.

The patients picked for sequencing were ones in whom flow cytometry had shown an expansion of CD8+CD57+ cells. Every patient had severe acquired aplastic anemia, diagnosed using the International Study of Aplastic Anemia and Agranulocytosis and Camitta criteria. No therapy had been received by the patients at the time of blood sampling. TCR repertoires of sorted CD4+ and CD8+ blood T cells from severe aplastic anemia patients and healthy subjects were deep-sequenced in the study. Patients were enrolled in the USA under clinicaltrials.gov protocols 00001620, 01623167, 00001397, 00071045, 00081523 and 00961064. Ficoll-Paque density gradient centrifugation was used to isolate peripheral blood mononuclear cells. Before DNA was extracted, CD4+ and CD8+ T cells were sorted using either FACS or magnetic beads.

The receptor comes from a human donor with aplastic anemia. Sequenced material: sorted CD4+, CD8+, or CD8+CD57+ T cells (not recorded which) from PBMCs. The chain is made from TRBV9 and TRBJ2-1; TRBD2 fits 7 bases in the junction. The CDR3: CASSVQRSGESEEQFF. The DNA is TGTGCCAGCAGCGTACAAAGAAGCGGGGAGAGCGAGGAGCAGTTCTTC.